A single sample gave rise to the 18 T cell receptor beta chains below, sequenced in a study of blood T cell repertoires in COVID-19. TCRdb keeps only in-frame clones here, not all; method: immunoSEQ multiplex PCR. The sample includes 150,000 or so clones, 82% of them seen just once. The sample taken for sequencing was peripheral blood. These TCRs come from a woman aged 35 to 49 with COVID-19, enrolled during active disease.

This clone has just a few counts. The V and J genes are TRBV10-2 and TRBJ2-3, with 11 bases that match TRBD2. This CDR3 has 18 amino acids. Germline V gene lookup returns CDR1 WSHSY and CDR2 SAAADI. V dropped 4 bases and J dropped 5; count of bases not matched to a gene: 14. The CDR3 here is CASSATLDSGGVGDTQYF. The CDR3 nucleotides read TGCGCCAGCAGTGCTACTCTCGATAGCGGGGGGGTTGGAGATACGCAGTATTTT.

This chain uses TRBV2 with TRBJ1-1, with D tentatively TRBD1 (5 bases). Germline V gives CDR1 SNHLY, CDR2 FYNNEI. With 4 bases removed from V and 1 base from J, the gap between germline ends came to 10 bases. The CDR3 runs 14 residues. The DNA of the CDR3 is TGTGCCAGCAGTGGTCGGGGGAAGAACACTGAAGCTTTCTTT. It encodes CASSGRGKNTEAFF.

The chain carries TRBV7-9 and TRBJ2-2; TRBD2 matches 8 bases. Trimming removed 4 bases from V and 0 bases from J; junction bases left unmatched: 7. The CDR3 has 17 residues. Germline V gene lookup returns CDR1 SEHNR and CDR2 FQNEAQ (reference sequence). As DNA, the CDR3 is TGTGCCAGCAGCTCAACTGGACTAGCCGCGAACACCGGGGAGCTGTTTTTT. Amino acid sequence: CASSSTGLAANTGELFF.

The chain employs TRBV29-1 and TRBJ2-1; 11 bases agree with TRBD2. The CDR3 consists of 14 residues. Per germline, CDR1 SQVTM and CDR2 ANQGSEA. V dropped 1 base and J dropped 10; count of bases not matched to a gene: 6. The DNA of the CDR3 is TGCAGCGTTGAAGTGACTAGCGGGAAGGTAGAGCAGTTCTTC. Translating gives CSVEVTSGKVEQFF.

V gene TRBV28 combines with J gene TRBJ2-1; D might be TRBD2 (7 bases). In germline, CDR1 is MDHEN, CDR2 SYDVKM. The CDR3 loop spans 14 amino acids. Trimming pared 8 bases from V and 9 bases from J, leaving 20 bases between. CDR3: CASLRGGSSSEQFF. The DNA for the CDR3 is TGTGCCAGCTTGAGGGGGGGTTCCAGCAGTGAGCAGTTCTTC. Based on the CDR3 plus reference TRBV28 and TRBJ2-1, the full variable domain is DVKVTQSSRYLVKRTGEKVFLECVQDMDHENMFWYRQDPGLGLRLIYFSYDVKMKEKGDIPEGYSVSREKKERFSLILESASTNQTSMYLCASLRGGSSSEQFFGPGTRLTVL.

The chain carries TRBV2 and TRBJ1-1; D might be TRBD1 (6 bases). The CDR3 has 14 amino acids. V lost 8 bases and J 1 base, leaving 14 bases between the germline ends. Germline V lookup: CDR1 SNHLY, CDR2 FYNNEI. The CDR3 region has the DNA TGTGCCAGCCACCCGGGACAAAGGAACACTGAAGCTTTCTTT. Translation: CASHPGQRNTEAFF.

The chain has TRBV11-3 and TRBJ1-5; no firm D call. The germline CDR1 and CDR2 sequences are SGHNT and YENEEA. V was clipped by 0 bases and J by 15 bases, with 15 bases between them. The CDR3 runs to 13 residues. The CDR3 DNA sequence: TGTGCCAGCAGCTTAGATAGGAAGCGGGAGTGGCATTTT. Its protein product is CASSLDRKREWHF.

The chain is built from TRBV19 and TRBJ1-2; TRBD1 aligns across 7 bases. The J segment lost 7 bases and the V segment lost 10 bases, leaving 15 bases of the junction unmatched. The CDR3 consists of 14 residues. Germline V gives CDR1 LNHDA, CDR2 SQIVND (reference sequence). CDR3 amino acids: CATKNSPGGFGYTF. As DNA, the CDR3 is TGTGCCACTAAGAATTCCCCAGGGGGTTTTGGCTACACCTTC.

V gene TRBV4-1 combines with J gene TRBJ1-4, with 10 bases that match TRBD1. CDR1 is MGHRA, CDR2 YSYEKL, per germline. J was trimmed by 7 bases and V by 1 base; bases with no gene match: 3. CDR3 length: 15 amino acids. As DNA, the CDR3 is TGCGCCAGCAGCCAAGGGGGGACAGGGGTTGAAAAACTGTTTTTT. Protein sequence: CASSQGGTGVEKLFF.

This chain joins TRBV19 and TRBJ2-3, with TRBD2 identical over 8 bases. In germline, CDR1 is LNHDA, CDR2 SQIVND (reference sequence). The CDR3 is 15 amino acids. The V segment lost 9 bases and the J segment 2 bases; nucleotides outside the gene matches: 10. CDR3 loop: CASSLLADFTDTQYF. CDR3 sequence (DNA): TGTGCCAGCTCATTACTAGCGGACTTCACAGATACGCAGTATTTT.

The chain recombines TRBV5-1 with TRBJ2-1, with 12 bases fitting TRBD2. This CDR3 comprises 15 residues. The V gene end was trimmed by 3 bases and the J gene end by 4 bases; junction bases not matched to a gene: 2. Germline V CDR1 and CDR2: SGHRS, YFSETQ. The CDR3 coding sequence is TGCGCCAGCAGCTCCGGGACTAGCGGGTACAATGAGCAGTTCTTC. Residues: CASSSGTSGYNEQFF.

The V and J genes are TRBV7-9 and TRBJ1-1, with TRBD1 matching over 9 bases. The CDR3 is 15 residues long. V lost 5 bases, J lost 5 bases, and 9 bases stayed unmatched. Per the germline V gene, CDR1 is SEHNR and CDR2 is FQNEAQ (reference sequence). The CDR3 coding sequence is TGTGCCAGCAGCCATACACAGGGGGCTCGGACTGAAGCTTTCTTT. The encoded protein is CASSHTQGARTEAFF. The complete variable domain, with remaining parts taken from reference TRBV7-9 and TRBJ1-1, reads DTGVSQNPRHKITKRGQNVTFRCDPISEHNRLYWYRQTLGQGPEFLTYFQNEAQLEKSRLLSDRFSAERPKGSFSTLEIQRTEQGDSAMYLCASSHTQGARTEAFFGQGTRLTVV.

The chain recombines TRBV6-1 with TRBJ2-7, with D maybe TRBD1 (5 bases). Per germline, CDR1 MNHNS and CDR2 SASEGT. V was pared by 1 base and J by 3 bases, with 13 bases between. The CDR3 contains 15 residues. The CDR3 region has the DNA TGTGCCAGCAGTGAAGGCCTGACAGCCTACTACGAGCAGTACGTC. Translation: CASSEGLTAYYEQYV.

The chain is built from TRBV10-3 and TRBJ2-4; possible D gene TRBD2, 6 bases. CDR1 is ENHRY, CDR2 SYGVKD, per germline. Trimming cost V 6 bases and J 0 bases, with 6 bases left between them. The CDR3 contains 13 residues. For the CDR3, the DNA is TGTGCCATCAGAGCGGGAGCCAAAAACATTCAGTACTTC. Amino acids: CAIRAGAKNIQYF.

The chain recombines TRBV7-9 with TRBJ2-7; the D is unclear. CDR3 length equals 11 residues. Germline V gene sequence: CDR1 SEHNR, CDR2 FQNEAQ (reference sequence). Trimming cost V 2 bases and J 6 bases, with 5 bases left between them. CDR3: CASSLYFEQYF. The CDR3 DNA reads as TGTGCCAGCAGCTTATACTTCGAGCAGTACTTC.

This clone was counted a few times. The genes are TRBV5-4 and TRBJ2-5; D is perhaps TRBD2 (5 bases). V was pared by 0 bases and J by 2 bases, with 14 bases between. CDR3 length: 16 residues. Germline lookup yields CDR1 SGHNT and CDR2 YYREEE (reference sequence). CDR3 bases: TGTGCCAGCAGCTTGGGGACTCAACGCCGGCAAGAGACCCAGTACTTC. Translation gives CASSLGTQRRQETQYF.

The chain's CDR3 is CASSYRLVRTGELFF. The DNA for the CDR3 is TGTGCCAGCAGTTACCGGTTAGTCCGCACCGGGGAGCTGTTTTTT. The chain employs TRBV6-5 and TRBJ2-2; D is undetermined. There are 15 residues in the CDR3. The V end lost 2 bases, the J end lost 4 bases, and 11 bases lay between the germline ends. Germline CDR1 is MNHEY and CDR2 is SVGAGI.

The CDR3 loop reads CASSLRSGSTEGYTF. CDR3 nucleotides: TGTGCCAGCAGCTTAAGGTCAGGCTCCACAGAGGGCTACACCTTC. This chain uses TRBV13 with TRBJ1-2; D ambiguous. The CDR3 sequence is 15 residues long. The germline V and J ends were trimmed by 2 bases and 8 bases, with 18 bases remaining between them. Germline V gives CDR1 PRHDT, CDR2 FYEKMQ (reference sequence).